Listed here are 17 T cell receptor beta chains from one sample, sequenced in a study of control samples from healthy donors and cancer patients. Repertoires were generated with immunoSEQ multiplex PCR, while TCRdb's copy carries only in-frame clones and drops some. The data hold tens of thousands of clones, with around 70% observed a single time. Material: formalin-fixed, paraffin-embedded tissue. These receptors were taken from a male donor with melanoma.

Only one count was recorded for this clone. The chain uses TRBV25-1 and TRBJ2-1; the D gene could be TRBD1 or TRBD2 (6 bases each). This CDR3 region has 14 residues. V was trimmed by 1 base and J by 15 bases, leaving 19 bases between them. CDR1 and CDR2 (germline): MGHDK, SYGVNS. The CDR3 DNA follows: TGTGCCAGCAGTGAATCCTACCTCCTCGGGGGCCGGTTCTTC. This codes for CASSESYLLGGRFF.

This clone came up a few times. The chain uses TRBV16 and TRBJ2-3; no firm D call. The CDR3 runs 13 residues. The germline V and J ends were trimmed by 2 bases and 1 base, with 4 bases remaining between them. Germline V CDR1 and CDR2: KGHSY, FQNENV. Here the CDR3 reads CASSQVGTDTQYF. CDR3 DNA sequence: TGTGCCAGCAGCCAAGTTGGCACAGATACGCAGTATTTT.

The gene calls are TRBV19 and TRBJ2-1; no clear D gene. Looked up from germline, CDR1 is LNHDA and CDR2 is SQIVND (reference sequence). Trimming pared 3 bases from V and 3 bases from J, leaving 0 bases between. This CDR3 has 11 residues. CDR3 sequence reads: CASSIYNEQFF. DNA of the CDR3: TGTGCCAGTAGTATCTACAATGAGCAGTTCTTC.

This clone is termed medium-sized. The chain uses TRBV27 and TRBJ1-2; no reliable D call. V was pared by 0 bases and J by 4 bases, with 6 bases between. Germline CDR1 and CDR2: MNHEY and SMNVEV (reference sequence). The CDR3 covers 13 residues. The CDR3 region has the DNA TGTGCCAGCAGTTTATCTCGGTCCTATGGCTACACCTTC. The encoded protein is CASSLSRSYGYTF.

V usage is TRBV7-9 and J usage is TRBJ1-4; no clear D gene. Germline V gene sequence: CDR1 SEHNR, CDR2 FQNEAQ (reference sequence). Trimming left V 5 bases short and J 3 bases short, with 10 bases between. CDR3 length equals 14 residues. CDR3 in DNA: TGTGCCAGCAGCCCTAACGGGGCTAATGAAAAACTGTTTTTT. Residues: CASSPNGANEKLFF.

In regard to this clone: One junction end disagrees with the germline gene, perhaps due to a read error. The chain links TRBV5-1 to TRBJ2-1; 9 nucleotides align to TRBD2. CDR3 length equals 13 residues. The germline V gene has CDR1 SGHRS and CDR2 YFSETQ. Written as DNA, the CDR3 is TGCGCCAGCAACTTGGTACTAGCGGGCGAGCAGTTCTTC. It translates to CASNLVLAGEQFF.

CDR3 in amino acids: CASSLDGGRASRITGELFF. The CDR3 DNA sequence: TGTGCCAGCAGCTTAGACGGCGGGAGGGCCTCGAGGATTACCGGGGAGCTGTTTTTT. The V and J genes are TRBV7-9 and TRBJ2-2; 9 bases align to TRBD2. The germline gives CDR1 SEHNR, CDR2 FQNEAQ (reference sequence). CDR3 length: 19 amino acids. V dropped 1 base and J dropped 5; count of bases not matched to a gene: 14.

The chain has TRBV4-2 and TRBJ2-3, with 13 bases lining up with TRBD2. V was pared by 3 bases and J by 2 bases, with 5 bases of the junction left unmatched. The CDR3 has 17 amino acids. CDR1 is LGHNA, CDR2 YNFKEQ, per germline. The CDR3 loop reads CASSQLGTSGTTDTQYF. As DNA, the CDR3 is TGTGCCAGCAGCCAGCTAGGGACTAGCGGGACCACAGATACGCAGTATTTT.

This chain joins TRBV6-5 and TRBJ1-1, with D perhaps TRBD1 (5 bases). Per the germline V gene, CDR1 is MNHEY and CDR2 is SVGAGI. The V end lost 6 bases, the J end lost 0 bases, and 14 bases lay between the germline ends. The CDR3 extends over 15 amino acids. Here the CDR3 reads CASSLRLGLNTEAFF. The CDR3 DNA is TGTGCCAGCAGCCTGAGGTTGGGACTGAACACTGAAGCTTTCTTT.

By proportion, this clone is medium-sized. The chain uses TRBV7-2 and TRBJ2-2, with unresolved D. From germline, CDR1 is SGHTA and CDR2 FQGNSA. There are 15 residues in the CDR3. V lost 1 base to trimming and J lost 3 bases, with 9 bases between them. CDR3 loop: CASSLVGIYTGELFF. The CDR3 coding sequence is TGTGCCAGCAGCTTAGTAGGAATATACACCGGGGAGCTGTTTTTT.

This chain joins TRBV10-3 and TRBJ1-1; 8 bases are a match to TRBD1. The CDR3 is 17 residues long. Germline values: CDR1 ENHRY, CDR2 SYGVKD. Trimming at V came to 0 bases and at J to 5 bases, leaving 11 bases not matched to a gene. The CDR3 here is CAISESTLAGGLTEAFF. For the CDR3, the DNA is TGTGCCATCAGTGAGTCGACTTTGGCAGGGGGCCTAACTGAAGCTTTCTTT.

J is TRBJ2-3 and V is TRBV5-1; the match to TRBD1 covers 8 bases. This CDR3 is 13 amino acids long. In germline, CDR1 is SGHRS, CDR2 YFSETQ. V trimming: 9 bases; J trimming: 2 bases; junction bases outside the gene matches: 5. CDR3 sequence reads: CATRQGNTDTQYF. DNA for the CDR3: TGCGCCACCCGACAGGGGAACACAGATACGCAGTATTTT. The full variable domain, its missing parts supplied by reference TRBV5-1 and TRBJ2-3, is KAGVTQTPRYLIKTRGQQVTLSCSPISGHRSVSWYQQTPGQGLQFLFEYFSETQRNKGNFPGRFSGRQFSNSRSEMNVSTLELGDSALYLCATRQGNTDTQYFGPGTRLTVL.

V usage is TRBV7-2 and J usage is TRBJ2-1, with 7 nucleotides matching TRBD2. Trimming took 10 bases from V and 15 from J; bases not matched to a gene: 15. Germline V gene sequence: CDR1 SGHTA, CDR2 FQGNSA. This CDR3 is built from 12 residues. The CDR3 coding sequence is TGTGCCAACGGGGGGATGGGACTTAGTCCGTTCTTC. Translated: CANGGMGLSPFF.

This clone has only a few counts. This chain connects TRBV11-2 to TRBJ1-3; D is uncertain. Germline lookup yields CDR1 SGHAT and CDR2 FQNNGV. V lost 3 bases and J lost 0, with 6 bases in between. The CDR3 covers 14 residues. In nucleotides, the CDR3 is TGTGCCAGCAGCTTTGGGGTCTCTGGAAACACCATATATTTT. It codes for CASSFGVSGNTIYF.

The chain has TRBV7-2 and TRBJ1-2; weak D call: TRBD1 (6 bases). Germline CDR1 SGHTA, CDR2 FQGNSA. The germline V and J ends were trimmed by 7 bases and 5 bases, with 17 bases remaining between them. The CDR3 extends over 14 amino acids. CDR3 in DNA: TGTGCCAGCACCTGGGGGGGCTTGAAGTATGGCTACACCTTC. It codes for CASTWGGLKYGYTF.

The chain employs TRBV13 and TRBJ2-7, with D perhaps given as TRBD1 or TRBD2 (6 bases each). Germline V gene lookup returns CDR1 PRHDT and CDR2 FYEKMQ (reference sequence). This CDR3 is 17 amino acids long. V was shortened by 6 bases and J by 7 bases, with 28 bases between the two germline ends. The CDR3 DNA reads TGTGCCAGCAGTCACGCCGGGACCCATGGTGGGGGGCGTGAGCAGTACTTC. This translates into CASSHAGTHGGGREQYF. Using reference TRBV13 and TRBJ2-7 for the parts outside the CDR3, the full variable domain is AAGVIQSPRHLIKEKRETATLKCYPIPRHDTVYWYQQGPGQDPQFLISFYEKMQSDKGSIPDRFSAQQFSDYHSELNMSSLELGDSALYFCASSHAGTHGGGREQYFGPGTRLTVT.

V gene TRBV29-1 combines with J gene TRBJ2-3; 9 nucleotides agree with TRBD2. Per germline, CDR1 SQVTM and CDR2 ANQGSEA. V shed 6 bases and J 0 bases; nucleotides not matched to a gene: 10. The CDR3 sequence is 16 residues long. This CDR3 is CSVGGRATGSTDTQYF. CDR3 nucleotides: TGCAGCGTGGGCGGGAGGGCCACGGGGAGCACAGATACGCAGTATTTT.